Only a few counts were recorded for the clone carrying this T cell receptor (beta chain). Its target is unknown. This record belongs to a study of cytomegalovirus exposure and HLA in healthy donors. General observations from the study: Within the data, a cluster of highly shared sequence variants was likely a sequencing artifact.

Both 60 Vbeta primers and 13 Jbeta primers went into the PCR. Clones were read by immunoSEQ multiplex PCR, and TCRdb kept only the in-frame ones, dropping some. The table has approximately 110,000 clones, approximately 14% seen once; the top ten hold roughly 0.79%. CDR1 and CDR2 from the germline V gene are KGHSH and LQKENI. The CDR3 totals 15 residues. The V end lost 3 bases, the J end lost 2 bases, and 12 bases lay between the germline ends. Sequencing was performed on PBMCs. The rearrangement joins TRBV18 to TRBJ2-3; D is unresolved. This TCR was recovered from a female donor in good health and CMV-seronegative. CDR3 residues: CASSPPLPNTDTQYF. CDR3 bases: TGTGCCAGCTCACCTCCTCTACCAAACACAGATACGCAGTATTTT.